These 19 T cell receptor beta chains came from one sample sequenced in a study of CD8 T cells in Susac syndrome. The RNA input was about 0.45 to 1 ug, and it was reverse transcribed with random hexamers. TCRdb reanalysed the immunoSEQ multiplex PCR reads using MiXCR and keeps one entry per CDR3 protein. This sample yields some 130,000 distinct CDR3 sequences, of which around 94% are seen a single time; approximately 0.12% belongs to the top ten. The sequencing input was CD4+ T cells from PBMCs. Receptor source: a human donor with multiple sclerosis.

CDR3 DNA: TGCAGTGCTAGCGGCGGCTACGAGCAGTACTTC. This encodes CSASGGYEQYF. V usage is TRBV20-1 and J usage is TRBJ2-7; D is unresolved. Germline V gives CDR1 DFQATT, CDR2 SNEGSKA (reference sequence). The CDR3 sequence is 11 residues long. Trimming shortened V by 3 bases and J by 3 bases, and 6 bases separated the two germline ends.

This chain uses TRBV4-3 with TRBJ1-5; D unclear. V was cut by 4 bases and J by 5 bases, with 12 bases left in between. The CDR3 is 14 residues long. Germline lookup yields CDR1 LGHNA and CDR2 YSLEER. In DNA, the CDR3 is TGCGCCAGCAGCCCCGGCGGGTTCGATCAGCCCCAGCATTTT. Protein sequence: CASSPGGFDQPQHF.

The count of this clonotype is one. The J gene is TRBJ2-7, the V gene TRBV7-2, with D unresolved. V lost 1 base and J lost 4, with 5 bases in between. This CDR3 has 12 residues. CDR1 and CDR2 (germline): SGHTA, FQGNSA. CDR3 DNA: TGTGCCAGCAGCTTAGGGCGGTACGAGCAGTACTTC. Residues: CASSLGRYEQYF.

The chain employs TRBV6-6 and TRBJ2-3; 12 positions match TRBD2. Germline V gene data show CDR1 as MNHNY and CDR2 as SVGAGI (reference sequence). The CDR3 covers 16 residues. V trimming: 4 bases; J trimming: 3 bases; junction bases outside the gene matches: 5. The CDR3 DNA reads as TGTGCCAGCAGTTTCCCTAGCGGGGGGGCAACAGATACGCAGTATTTT. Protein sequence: CASSFPSGGATDTQYF.

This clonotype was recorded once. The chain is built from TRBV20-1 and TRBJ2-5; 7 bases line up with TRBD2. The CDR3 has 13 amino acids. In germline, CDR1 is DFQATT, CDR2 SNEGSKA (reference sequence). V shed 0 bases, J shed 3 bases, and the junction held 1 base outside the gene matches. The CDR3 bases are TGCAGTGCTAGAGATGCGGGGGAAGAGACCCAGTACTTC. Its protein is CSARDAGEETQYF.

CDR3 in DNA: TGTGCCAGCAGCCGCCTGCGGGGGACTGGGGAGACCCAGTACTTC. It translates to CASSRLRGTGETQYF. The V and J genes are TRBV28 and TRBJ2-5; TRBD2 matches 7 bases. Per the germline V gene, CDR1 is MDHEN and CDR2 is SYDVKM. After removal of 6 bases from V and 5 bases from J, the junction contained 12 bases not matched to a gene. There are 15 residues in the CDR3. Combining the CDR3 with reference TRBV28 and TRBJ2-5 gives the whole variable domain DVKVTQSSRYLVKRTGEKVFLECVQDMDHENMFWYRQDPGLGLRLIYFSYDVKMKEKGDIPEGYSVSREKKERFSLILESASTNQTSMYLCASSRLRGTGETQYFGPGTRLLVL.

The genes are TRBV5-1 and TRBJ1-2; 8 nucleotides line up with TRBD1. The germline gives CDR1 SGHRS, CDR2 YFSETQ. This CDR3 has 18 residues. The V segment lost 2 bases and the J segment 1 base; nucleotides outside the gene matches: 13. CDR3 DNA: TGCGCCAGCAGCTTTTCGGGGACGTTGGGACAGGATAACTATGGCTACACCTTC. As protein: CASSFSGTLGQDNYGYTF.

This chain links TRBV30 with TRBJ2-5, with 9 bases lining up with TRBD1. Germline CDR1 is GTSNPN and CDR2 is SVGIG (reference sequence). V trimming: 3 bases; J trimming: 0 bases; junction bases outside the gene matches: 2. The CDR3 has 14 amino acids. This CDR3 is CAWRTGGYQETQYF. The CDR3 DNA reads TGTGCCTGGAGGACAGGGGGGTACCAAGAGACCCAGTACTTC. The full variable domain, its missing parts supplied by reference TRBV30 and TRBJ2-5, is SQTIHQWPATLVQPVGSPLSLECTVEGTSNPNLYWYRQAAGRGLQLLFYSVGIGQISSEVPQNLSASRPQDRQFILSSKKLLLSDSGFYLCAWRTGGYQETQYFGPGTRLLVL.

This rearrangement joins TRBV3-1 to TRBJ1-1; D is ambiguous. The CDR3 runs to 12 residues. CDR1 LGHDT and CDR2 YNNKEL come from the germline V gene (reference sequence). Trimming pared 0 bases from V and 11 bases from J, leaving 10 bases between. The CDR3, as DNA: TGTGCCAGCAGCCAAGAATCCGGTGGGGCTTTCTTT. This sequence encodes CASSQESGGAFF.

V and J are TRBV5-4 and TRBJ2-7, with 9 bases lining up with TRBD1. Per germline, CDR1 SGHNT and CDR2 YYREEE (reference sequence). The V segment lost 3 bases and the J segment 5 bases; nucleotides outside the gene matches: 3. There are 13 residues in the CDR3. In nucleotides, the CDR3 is TGTGCCAGCAGCTCGGGACAGGGCCACGAGCAGTACTTC. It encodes CASSSGQGHEQYF.

The CDR3 bases are TGTGCCAGTAAGGCGGGACAGGGTCAAGAGACCCAGTACTTC. Translated: CASKAGQGQETQYF. V gene TRBV19 combines with J gene TRBJ2-5, with 9 bases matching TRBD1. The trim removed 7 bases at V and 2 bases at J, leaving 5 bases unmatched. CDR3 length: 14 residues. The germline CDR1 and CDR2 sequences are LNHDA and SQIVND (reference sequence).

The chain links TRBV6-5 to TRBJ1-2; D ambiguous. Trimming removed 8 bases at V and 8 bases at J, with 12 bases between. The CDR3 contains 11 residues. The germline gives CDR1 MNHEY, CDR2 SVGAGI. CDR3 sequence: CASHHPRGYTF. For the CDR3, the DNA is TGTGCCAGCCACCATCCCAGAGGCTACACCTTC.

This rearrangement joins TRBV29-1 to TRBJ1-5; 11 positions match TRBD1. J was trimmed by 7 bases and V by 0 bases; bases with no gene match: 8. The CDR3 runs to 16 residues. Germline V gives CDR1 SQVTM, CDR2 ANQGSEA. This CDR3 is CSVEEGGTGGEQPQHF. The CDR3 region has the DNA TGCAGCGTTGAAGAAGGTGGGACAGGGGGAGAACAGCCCCAGCATTTT.

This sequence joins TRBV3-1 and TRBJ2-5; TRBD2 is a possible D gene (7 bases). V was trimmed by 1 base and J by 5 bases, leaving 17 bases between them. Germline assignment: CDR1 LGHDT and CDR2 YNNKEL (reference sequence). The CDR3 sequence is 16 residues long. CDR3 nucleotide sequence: TGTGCCAGCAGCCAAGGGGGACACAGGGAGGGGGAGACCCAGTACTTC. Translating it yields CASSQGGHREGETQYF.

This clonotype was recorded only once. This CDR3 reads CASSSNRGGTEAFF. The CDR3 DNA is TGTGCCAGCAGCTCCAACAGGGGTGGGACTGAAGCTTTCTTT. The chain has TRBV7-8 and TRBJ1-1; the match to TRBD1 covers 7 bases. The length of the CDR3 is 14 residues. Germline V lookup: CDR1 SGHVS, CDR2 FQNEAQ. V was pared by 4 bases and J by 5 bases, with 7 bases of the junction left unmatched.

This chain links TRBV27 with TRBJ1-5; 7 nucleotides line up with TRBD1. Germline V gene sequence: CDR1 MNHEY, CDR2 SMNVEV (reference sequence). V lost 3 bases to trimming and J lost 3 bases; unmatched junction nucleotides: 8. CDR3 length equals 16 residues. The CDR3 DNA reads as TGTGCCAGCAGTTTGCAGGGGACAGTTGCCAATCAGCCCCAGCATTTT. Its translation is CASSLQGTVANQPQHF.

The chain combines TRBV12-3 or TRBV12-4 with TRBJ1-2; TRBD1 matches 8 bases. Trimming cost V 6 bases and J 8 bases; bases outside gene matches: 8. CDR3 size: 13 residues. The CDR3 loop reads CASSQNRGFGYTF. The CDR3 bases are TGTGCCAGCAGCCAGAACAGGGGGTTCGGCTACACCTTC.

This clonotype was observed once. The CDR3 reads CASSLQGVADTQYF. The CDR3 region has the DNA TGCGCCAGCAGCTTGCAGGGGGTGGCAGATACGCAGTATTTT. The genes are TRBV5-1 and TRBJ2-3, with TRBD1 identical over 7 bases. Germline lookup yields CDR1 SGHRS and CDR2 YFSETQ. The J segment lost 4 bases and the V segment lost 1 base, leaving 3 bases of the junction unmatched. This CDR3 is built from 14 residues.

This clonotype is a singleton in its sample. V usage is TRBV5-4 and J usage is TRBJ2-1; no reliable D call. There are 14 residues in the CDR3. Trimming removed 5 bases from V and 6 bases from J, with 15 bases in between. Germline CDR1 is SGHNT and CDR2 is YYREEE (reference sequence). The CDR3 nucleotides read TGTGCCAGCAGTATCGAGGCTTCTAGCAATGAGCAGTTCTTC. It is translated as CASSIEASSNEQFF.